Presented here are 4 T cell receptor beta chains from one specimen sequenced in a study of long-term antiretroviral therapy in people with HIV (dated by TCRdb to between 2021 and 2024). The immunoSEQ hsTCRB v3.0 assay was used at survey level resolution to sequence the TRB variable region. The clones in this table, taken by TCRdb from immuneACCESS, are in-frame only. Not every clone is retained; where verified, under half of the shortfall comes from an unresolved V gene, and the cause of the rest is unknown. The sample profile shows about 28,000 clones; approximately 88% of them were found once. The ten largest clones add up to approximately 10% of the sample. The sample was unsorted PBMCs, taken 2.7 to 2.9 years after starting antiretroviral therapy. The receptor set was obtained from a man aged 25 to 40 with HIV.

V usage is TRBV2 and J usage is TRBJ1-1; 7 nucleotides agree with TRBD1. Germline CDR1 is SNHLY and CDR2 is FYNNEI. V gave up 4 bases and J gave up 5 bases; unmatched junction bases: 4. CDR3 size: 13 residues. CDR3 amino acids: CASSGGQVTEAFF. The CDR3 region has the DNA TGTGCCAGCAGTGGAGGACAGGTGACTGAAGCTTTCTTT.

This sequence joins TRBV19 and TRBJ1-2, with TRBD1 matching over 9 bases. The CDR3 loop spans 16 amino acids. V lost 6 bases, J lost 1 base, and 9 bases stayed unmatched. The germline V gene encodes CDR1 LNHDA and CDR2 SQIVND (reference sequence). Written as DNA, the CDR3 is TGTGCCAGTAGGGGAATAAGGACAGGGGATAACTATGGCTACACCTTC. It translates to CASRGIRTGDNYGYTF.

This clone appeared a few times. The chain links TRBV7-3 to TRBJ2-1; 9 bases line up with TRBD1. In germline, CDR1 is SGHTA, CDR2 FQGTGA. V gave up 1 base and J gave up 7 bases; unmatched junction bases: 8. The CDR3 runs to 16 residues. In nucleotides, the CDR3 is TGTGCCAGCAGCTTAAATAGGGACAGGGTGTGGAATGAGCAGTTCTTC. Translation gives CASSLNRDRVWNEQFF.

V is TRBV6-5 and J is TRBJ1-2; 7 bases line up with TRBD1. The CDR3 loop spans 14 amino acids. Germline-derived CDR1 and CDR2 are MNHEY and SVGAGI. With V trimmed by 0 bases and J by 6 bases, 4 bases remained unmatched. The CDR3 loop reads CASSYSPGGDGYTF. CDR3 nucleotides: TGTGCCAGCAGTTACTCCCCAGGGGGTGATGGCTACACCTTC.